This T cell receptor beta chain was captured in a study of blood T cell repertoires in COVID-19. The germline CDR1 and CDR2 sequences are SQVTM and ANQGSEA. CDR3 length: 14 amino acids. V lost 0 bases to trimming and J lost 1 base, with 10 bases between them. In the authors' methods: Amplification with reference gene primers provided the estimates of nucleated cell counts. Using immunoSEQ multiplex PCR, the repertoire was profiled, and TCRdb retains in-frame clones only, with some absent. That table supplies the V and J calls and clone size; D and trimming were determined from the DNA. The sample carries under 250,000 clones, about 80% recorded once. In this sample, this clone turned up once.

The chain carries TRBV29-1 and TRBJ2-7; D perhaps matches TRBD1 (5 bases). Sequenced: peripheral blood. The clonotype was recovered from a woman in her twenties or thirties who had recovered from COVID-19. CDR3 protein: CSVEDPGFSYEQYF. DNA for the CDR3: TGCAGCGTTGAAGATCCAGGGTTTTCCTACGAGCAGTACTTC.